Detailed here is one T cell receptor beta chain. Which antigen it targets is not known. Base qualities are missing; no much larger clone stands one base away. The CDR3 regions of human TCRbeta chains were analyzed by immunosequencing. Per the original workflow: Repertoire TCRs were checked for matches against a reference library of SARS-CoV-2-specific TCRs that had been generated using the MIRA antigen-specificity platform. Breadth meant the fraction of unique TCRs that were SARS-CoV-2-associated, whereas depth meant the fraction of total T cells that were SARS-CoV-2-associated. Each spike-specific TCR was assigned to its reactive spike region and to a CD4 or CD8 class using the MIRA data. Log10-transformed breadth and depth values were compared by one-way ANOVA with Sidak's multiple comparisons tests. What TCRdb holds here is the immuneACCESS table cut down to in-frame rearrangements. Part of the clones is not present; checked against another copy, under half of the missing clones reflect an unresolved V gene, and the others are unexplained. The D gene and trimming were derived from the DNA, and the V and J assignments and clone size from that table. The sample profile shows fewer than 130,000 clones; 87% of them were found once. Together, the top ten hold around 3.3% of the sample.

This sample is part of a study of T cell responses to AZD1222 COVID-19 vaccine (dated by TCRdb to the early 2020s). About the study as a whole: AZD1222 recipients given second doses at about 4 weeks or at about 12 weeks were pooled, since spike-specific TCR depth and breadth were not found to differ between the two schedules. TCR sequencing was performed for fewer than 250 trial participants, of whom 207 were given two doses of AZD1222 and 26 were given two doses of MenACWY control vaccine. Trial participants were enrolled by age into subgroups of 18-55, 56-69 and 70-plus years, and 148, 28 and 57 TCR-sequenced participants, respectively, were included in these subgroups. Results the study describes overall, beyond this receptor: Because no samples from the day 14 peak response were available, repertoires could be characterized only after the peak T cell response. Participants were mostly white British, with more females than males. The authors suggested clonal diversity may have been underestimated. The 56-69-year group was small, and its depth increase did not reach significance, likely because of low power. CD4 TCRs associated with the vaccine covered the entire spike protein, and the dominant responses were in regions 160-218 and 743-854. Epitopes outside the regions mutated in the B.1.351 and B.1.1.7 variants were reportedly recognized by nearly half of the unique spike-specific TCRs. Only five to seven AZD1222 recipients were SARS-CoV-2 seropositive at baseline, limiting conclusions about previously exposed vaccinees. A significant rise in spike-specific TCR breadth and depth was observed after two AZD1222 doses relative to day 0 and relative to MenACWY recipients.

What this sample's time point label stands for: baseline before first vaccination. The vaccinee samples were drawn from two UK trials, COV001 and COV002, one of which was a single-blind randomized controlled phase 2/3 trial testing AZD1222 (ChAdOx1 nCoV-19) in healthy adults. For TCRbeta chain sequencing, PBMC samples were collected from trial participants at day 0 and at day 28 after the second dose. The germline V gene (reference sequence) specifies SEHNR as CDR1 and FQNEAQ as CDR2. V and J lose 9 bases and 1 base, and a span of 3 bases separates them. Including cysteine and phenylalanine, the CDR3 has 10 amino acids. Of the read, only the CDR3 DNA is kept; its 30 bases are in frame from base 1.

The rearranged segments are TRBV7-9 and TRBJ1-1; a confident D gene designation cannot be given. The sequence was obtained from an adult in good health. The sample in question was peripheral blood, obtained on day 0 of AZD1222 vaccination. The nucleotide sequence is TGTGCCAGTGGGAACACTGAAGCTTTCTTT. Its protein is CASGNTEAFF.